A selection of T cell receptor beta chains follows, all from one sample in a study of T-cell reconstitution after alpha-beta-depleted transplantation in children. Each CDR3 protein gets one entry after TCRdb re-called the PCR reads with MiXCR. The sample includes hundreds of thousands of distinct CDR3 sequences, around 13% of them seen just once. The specimen was PBMCs from the stem cell graft donor, collected from the stem cell graft. The receptors stem from a human donor who donated a stem cell graft to a child with acute lymphoblastic leukemia. Each CDR3 is given with its conserved first and last residue. Each record gives: V gene, clone size, D gene, J gene, CDR3 protein, CDR3 DNA. A D gene is named only where the DNA matches it firmly. Some rows have no size entry. The others give once, few or many, or a class for an expanded clone.

v_call: TRBV18; clone_size: many; d_call: -; j_call: TRBJ1-6; cdr3_aa: CASSPFQGRGEPLHF; cdr3_nt: TGTGCCAGCTCACCATTTCAGGGCCGCGGAGAACCCCTCCACTTT
v_call: TRBV29-1; clone_size: few; d_call: -; j_call: TRBJ1-2; cdr3_aa: CSVELGDGYTF; cdr3_nt: TGCAGCGTTGAGCTTGGAGATGGCTACACCTTC
v_call: TRBV6-1; clone_size: many; d_call: -; j_call: TRBJ1-3; cdr3_aa: CASSDRAGNTIYF; cdr3_nt: TGTGCCAGCAGTGACAGGGCTGGAAACACCATATATTTT
v_call: TRBV20-1; clone_size: -; d_call: -; j_call: TRBJ1-1; cdr3_aa: CSASPGDTEAFF; cdr3_nt: TGCAGTGCTAGCCCGGGGGACACTGAAGCTTTCTTT
v_call: TRBV7-9; clone_size: many; d_call: -; j_call: TRBJ2-7; cdr3_aa: CASRSTDREGFTYEQYF; cdr3_nt: TGTGCCAGCAGGTCAACGGACAGGGAGGGCTTTACCTACGAGCAGTACTTC
v_call: TRBV9; clone_size: -; d_call: TRBD2; j_call: TRBJ2-3; cdr3_aa: CASSARAGATTDTQYF; cdr3_nt: TGTGCCAGCAGCGCCAGAGCGGGGGCCACCACAGATACGCAGTATTTT
v_call: TRBV5-1; clone_size: many; d_call: -; j_call: TRBJ2-3; cdr3_aa: CASSLALGGTDTQYF; cdr3_nt: TGCGCCAGCAGCTTGGCCCTAGGGGGCACAGATACGCAGTATTTT
v_call: TRBV6-5; clone_size: many; d_call: -; j_call: TRBJ1-1; cdr3_aa: CASSSLPGVNTEAFF; cdr3_nt: TGTGCCAGCAGTTCTTTACCGGGAGTGAACACTGAAGCTTTCTTT
v_call: TRBV6-2/TRBV6-3; clone_size: many; d_call: -; j_call: TRBJ1-2; cdr3_aa: CASSYSYREEVWTF; cdr3_nt: TGTGCCAGCAGTTACTCGTACAGGGAAGAAGTATGGACCTTC
v_call: TRBV11-1; clone_size: many; d_call: -; j_call: TRBJ2-1; cdr3_aa: CASSLAISGPGLAGLSNEQFF; cdr3_nt: -
v_call: TRBV3-1; clone_size: many; d_call: -; j_call: TRBJ2-2; cdr3_aa: CASSPATGELFF; cdr3_nt: TGTGCCAGCAGTCCGGCCACCGGGGAGCTGTTTTTT
v_call: TRBV7-2; clone_size: many; d_call: -; j_call: TRBJ2-2; cdr3_aa: CASSLGREGELFF; cdr3_nt: TGTGCCAGCAGCTTAGGAAGGGAGGGGGAGCTGTTTTTT
v_call: TRBV5-6; clone_size: many; d_call: TRBD2; j_call: TRBJ2-1; cdr3_aa: CASRIAGEPNEQFF; cdr3_nt: TGTGCCAGCAGGATAGCGGGAGAGCCCAATGAGCAGTTCTTC
v_call: TRBV5-1; clone_size: many; d_call: TRBD1; j_call: TRBJ2-7; cdr3_aa: CASSWGTGAFYEQYF; cdr3_nt: TGCGCCAGCAGCTGGGGGACAGGGGCATTCTACGAGCAGTACTTC
v_call: TRBV5-5; clone_size: -; d_call: -; j_call: TRBJ2-5; cdr3_aa: CASSLLTVQETQYF; cdr3_nt: TGTGCCAGCAGCTTGCTCACAGTCCAAGAGACCCAGTACTTC
v_call: TRBV20-1; clone_size: many; d_call: -; j_call: TRBJ1-5; cdr3_aa: CSARDLGSYHQPQHF; cdr3_nt: TGCAGTGCTAGAGATCTTGGCAGCTATCATCAGCCCCAGCATTTT
v_call: TRBV27; clone_size: many; d_call: -; j_call: TRBJ1-1; cdr3_aa: CASSLLRGGTEAFF; cdr3_nt: TGTGCCAGCAGTTTATTGCGGGGGGGGACTGAAGCTTTCTTT
v_call: TRBV6-5; clone_size: many; d_call: -; j_call: TRBJ2-7; cdr3_aa: CASSYSGSYEQYF; cdr3_nt: TGTGCCAGCAGTTACTCGGGATCCTACGAGCAGTACTTC
v_call: TRBV9; clone_size: many; d_call: -; j_call: TRBJ1-2; cdr3_aa: CASSGSNSNGYTF; cdr3_nt: TGTGCCAGCAGCGGAAGTAACTCGAATGGCTACACCTTC
v_call: TRBV7-2; clone_size: many; d_call: -; j_call: TRBJ2-7; cdr3_aa: CASSFHSYEQYF; cdr3_nt: TGTGCCAGCAGCTTTCACTCCTACGAGCAGTACTTC
v_call: TRBV28; clone_size: many; d_call: -; j_call: TRBJ1-6; cdr3_aa: CASSPPDGANSPLHF; cdr3_nt: TGTGCCAGCAGTCCGCCGGATGGGGCGAATTCACCCCTCCACTTT
v_call: TRBV5-8; clone_size: few; d_call: TRBD1; j_call: TRBJ2-3; cdr3_aa: CASSRFQGGTDTQYF; cdr3_nt: TGTGCCAGCAGCCGCTTTCAGGGGGGCACAGATACGCAGTATTTT